Each of the 12 T cell receptor beta chains below was sequenced from the same sample in a study of T-cell reconstitution after alpha-beta-depleted transplantation in children (dated by TCRdb to 2016 to 2017). The library was generated by PCR. The sequencing machine was an Illumina HiSeq 2500. Molecular barcoding was employed in the preparation of TCR libraries, with unique molecular identifiers being used to normalize TCRbeta repertoire quantification. Clones were called with MiXCR by TCRdb after fastp trimmed the public reads at Q25, and only in-frame beta chains were retained. Here each entry gathers all rows of one CDR3 protein and keeps the most common genes and DNA. The sample has approximately 270,000 distinct CDR3 sequences on record, about a tenth of them singletons. The top ten clonotypes cover about 9.5% of the sample. Specimen: PBMCs from the stem cell graft donor, collected from the stem cell graft. Source of these receptors: a human donor who donated a stem cell graft to a child with SCID.

This clonotype was picked up many times. The chain joins TRBV10-1 to TRBJ2-3, with TRBD2 as a possible D gene (6 bases). The germline CDR1 and CDR2 sequences are WNHNN and SYGVQD (reference sequence). The CDR3 has 13 amino acids. Trimming took 6 bases from V and 3 from J, leaving 10 bases between them. The CDR3 loop is CASRGDLTDTQYF. The DNA of the CDR3 is TGCGCCAGCAGAGGGGACTTAACAGATACGCAGTATTTT.

This clonotype was picked up a small number of times. V usage is TRBV19 and J usage is TRBJ2-1, with D perhaps TRBD1 (5 bases). Germline V gives CDR1 LNHDA, CDR2 SQIVND (reference sequence). Trimming stripped 3 bases from V and 2 bases from J, with 11 bases between. The CDR3 spans 15 residues. This CDR3 reads CASSMSQGPYNEQFF. In DNA form, the CDR3 reads TGTGCCAGTAGTATGTCGCAGGGCCCCTACAATGAGCAGTTCTTC.

The table lists this clonotype with a few counts. The V and J genes are TRBV7-6 and TRBJ2-5; no clear D gene. Trimming removed 2 bases from V and 2 bases from J, with 9 bases in between. Germline assignment: CDR1 SGHVS and CDR2 FNYEAQ. The CDR3 sequence is 14 residues long. CDR3 amino acids: CASSLLGLQETQYF. The CDR3 nucleotides read TGTGCCAGCAGCTTATTGGGCCTACAAGAGACCCAGTACTTC.

This clonotype has at least ten counts. The chain employs TRBV7-9 and TRBJ1-1; 9 positions agree with TRBD1. With 3 bases clipped from V and 3 bases from J, the junction kept 2 bases outside the gene matches. This CDR3 has 14 residues. Per the germline V gene, CDR1 is SEHNR and CDR2 is FQNEAQ (reference sequence). CDR3 sequence (DNA): TGTGCCAGCAGCTTCGGGACAGGGTACACTGAAGCTTTCTTT. As protein: CASSFGTGYTEAFF. The full variable domain, in which reference TRBV7-9 and TRBJ1-1 provide the parts outside the CDR3, is DTGVSQNPRHKITKRGQNVTFRCDPISEHNRLYWYRQTLGQGPEFLTYFQNEAQLEKSRLLSDRFSAERPKGSFSTLEIQRTEQGDSAMYLCASSFGTGYTEAFFGQGTRLTVV.

This chain links TRBV7-2 with TRBJ2-3; 8 bases match TRBD2. CDR1 and CDR2 from the germline V gene are SGHTA and FQGNSA. V was pared by 5 bases and J by 10 bases, with 5 bases of the junction left unmatched. CDR3 length equals 12 residues. The CDR3 is CASSRGLEAQYF. As DNA, the CDR3 is TGTGCCAGCAGCCGGGGACTAGAAGCGCAGTATTTT. Filled out from reference TRBV7-2 and TRBJ2-3, the complete variable domain reads GAGVSQSPSNKVTEKGKDVELRCDPISGHTALYWYRQSLGQGLEFLIYFQGNSAPDKSGLPSDRFSAERTGGSVSTLTIQRTQQEDSAVYLCASSRGLEAQYFGPGTRLTVL.

This chain joins TRBV20-1 and TRBJ2-7; no clear D gene. The CDR3 runs 11 residues. The germline V gene encodes CDR1 DFQATT and CDR2 SNEGSKA (reference sequence). V lost 3 bases, J lost 7 bases, and 10 bases lay in between. The CDR3 DNA reads as TGCAGTGCTAGGACACAAGGAGAGCAGTACTTC. It encodes CSARTQGEQYF.

The chain links TRBV9 to TRBJ1-1; weak D call: TRBD1 (5 bases). The CDR3 is made up of 14 amino acids. CDR1 and CDR2 (germline): SGDLS, YYNGEE. V lost 1 base and J lost 4, with 11 bases in between. CDR3 sequence: CASSVHERGTEAFF. In nucleotides, the CDR3 is TGTGCCAGCAGCGTACACGAAAGGGGCACTGAAGCTTTCTTT.

The CDR3, as DNA: TGTGCCAGCAGCTTAGATACGGGGACCTCAAAACTCTATGGCTACACCTTC. This encodes CASSLDTGTSKLYGYTF. The chain joins TRBV7-9 to TRBJ1-2; possible D gene TRBD1, 5 bases. V was pared by 1 base and J by 4 bases, with 19 bases between. CDR3 length equals 17 residues. Germline CDR1 SEHNR, CDR2 FQNEAQ (reference sequence).

The sample holds a few counts of this clonotype. The chain has TRBV9 and TRBJ2-1; 8 bases match TRBD1. The germline gives CDR1 SGDLS, CDR2 YYNGEE. J was trimmed by 3 bases and V by 3 bases; bases with no gene match: 5. The length of the CDR3 is 15 residues. CDR3 residues: CASSESGTGYNEQFF. CDR3 DNA: TGTGCCAGCAGCGAGTCCGGGACAGGCTACAATGAGCAGTTCTTC.

This clonotype was seen many times. The V gene is TRBV5-1, the J gene TRBJ2-2; 8 nucleotides agree with TRBD1. The CDR3 sequence is 13 residues long. Germline CDR1 is SGHRS and CDR2 is YFSETQ. The junction had 4 bases not matched to a gene; V was cut back by 4 bases and J by 8 bases. The CDR3 coding sequence is TGCGCCAGCAGCAGGGACAGGACAGGGGAGCTGTTTTTT. Translation: CASSRDRTGELFF.

This clonotype has a count of ten or more. The CDR3 here is CASSQTQEGTGELFF. In nucleotides, the CDR3 is TGTGCCAGCAGCCAAACACAGGAGGGCACCGGGGAGCTGTTTTTT. The chain uses TRBV3-1 and TRBJ2-2, with D tentatively TRBD2 (6 bases). The CDR3 contains 15 residues. Germline V gives CDR1 LGHDT, CDR2 YNNKEL (reference sequence). V lost 2 bases to trimming and J lost 4 bases, with 11 bases between them.

This clonotype was seen more than once but under ten times. This chain joins TRBV5-6 and TRBJ1-2, with D unresolved. The CDR3 covers 13 residues. V dropped 2 bases and J dropped 6 bases, with 11 bases sitting between them. From germline, CDR1 is SGHDT and CDR2 YYEEEE. CDR3: CASSLVKGDGYTF. For the CDR3, the DNA is TGTGCCAGCAGCTTAGTAAAGGGCGATGGCTACACCTTC.